These 11 T cell receptor beta chains share one sample of origin, sequenced in a study of human T cells and chemical hapten exposure. Time point described: pre-sensitization, week 0. Noted treatment: therapeutic diphenylcyclopropenone sensitization with weekly scalp DPC. MiXCR was run by TCRdb on the RACE reads, yielding one entry per CDR3 protein. Of some 400,000 distinct CDR3 sequences in the sample, approximately 5.1% are singletons; the top ten hold roughly 2.6%. The specimen was whole blood, collected in connection with sensitization to the hapten diphenylcyclopropenone (DPC). All receptors derive from a woman aged 45-65 years with alopecia areata. Some clones in this sample may be carry-over from other donors' samples.

This clonotype showed up many times. The V and J genes are TRBV2 and TRBJ2-3; D is undetermined. The V gene's germline CDR1 is SNHLY and CDR2 FYNNEI. V was clipped by 3 bases and J by 6 bases, with 4 bases between them. The CDR3 length is 11 residues. CDR3 bases: TGTGCCAGCAGTGACGGGGATACGCAGTATTTT. Translated, it gives CASSDGDTQYF.

This chain uses TRBV29-1 with TRBJ1-2; tentatively, D is TRBD1 (5 bases). This CDR3 has 15 amino acids. The V end was cut by 2 bases, the J end by 0 bases, with 13 bases between. The germline CDR1 and CDR2 sequences are SQVTM and ANQGSEA. The CDR3 sequence: CSVEPLWGTNYGYTF. CDR3 nucleotide sequence: TGCAGCGTTGAACCGTTGTGGGGGACTAACTATGGCTACACCTTC.

This clonotype has a count of ten or more. The chain is built from TRBV9 and TRBJ1-2, with 12 bases matching TRBD1. V lost 4 bases, J lost 7 bases, and 8 bases stayed unmatched. CDR1 SGDLS and CDR2 YYNGEE come from the germline V gene. The CDR3 is made up of 15 amino acids. CDR3 DNA sequence: TGTGCCAGCAGCCTCCGGGACAGGGGGCGCAGTGGCTACACCTTC. This sequence encodes CASSLRDRGRSGYTF.

This clonotype came up many times. The chain combines TRBV20-1 with TRBJ1-1; no reliable D call. Germline V gene lookup returns CDR1 DFQATT and CDR2 SNEGSKA (reference sequence). The CDR3 is 15 amino acids. V lost 6 bases to trimming and J lost 1 base, with 18 bases between them. The CDR3, as DNA: TGCAGTGCAAACCGGGCCGGATCTAAGAACACTGAAGCTTTCTTT. Its protein is CSANRAGSKNTEAFF.

The V call is TRBV10-3, the J call TRBJ2-3; D could derive from TRBD1 or TRBD2 (5 bases each). The CDR3 contains 16 residues. CDR1 is ENHRY and CDR2 is SYGVKD in the germline V gene. V was pared by 6 bases and J by 2 bases, with 18 bases between. The CDR3 reads CAIRPLFLGATDTQYF. CDR3 DNA sequence: TGTGCCATCAGGCCGCTTTTCCTCGGGGCCACAGATACGCAGTATTTT.

In this sample, this clonotype turned up many times. The rearrangement uses TRBV12-3 or TRBV12-4 and TRBJ1-3; D is uncertain. This CDR3 contains 14 residues. The V end was cut by 5 bases, the J end by 0 bases, with 8 bases between. The CDR3 DNA follows: TGTGCCAGCAGTCCACAGAGCTCTGGAAACACCATATATTTT. Translating it yields CASSPQSSGNTIYF.

Points on this clonotype: Mismatch with germline at one junction end may stem from a read error. V gene TRBV28 combines with J gene TRBJ2-7; perhaps TRBD2 as D (5 bases). The CDR3 totals 12 residues. Germline CDR1 and CDR2: MDHEN and SYDVKM. CDR3: CASRPGGRGQYF. CDR3 in DNA: TGTGCCAGCAGGCCCGGCGGTCGAGGGCAGTACTTT.

V usage is TRBV6-1 and J usage is TRBJ2-1; weak D call: TRBD1 (6 bases). Germline loops: CDR1 MNHNS, CDR2 SASEGT. CDR3 size: 16 residues. V was cut by 1 base and J by 0 bases, with 10 bases left in between. The CDR3 here is CASSEGGHSSYNEQFF. The CDR3 DNA sequence: TGTGCCAGCAGTGAAGGGGGACACAGCTCCTACAATGAGCAGTTCTTC.

This clonotype showed up many times. The rearrangement joins TRBV7-2 to TRBJ2-3; tentative D call: TRBD2 (6 bases). Germline V lookup: CDR1 SGHTA, CDR2 FQGNSA. V was pared by 1 base and J by 0 bases, with 8 bases between. This CDR3 comprises 15 residues. CDR3 nucleotide sequence: TGTGCCAGCAGCTTAGTCAGCGGGAGCACAGATACGCAGTATTTT. Residues: CASSLVSGSTDTQYF.

The chain uses TRBV10-3 and TRBJ2-3; tentative D call: TRBD2 (7 bases). CDR1 and CDR2 (germline): ENHRY, SYGVKD. Deletions cut 0 bases from V and 9 bases from J, with 16 bases between. The CDR3 is 15 residues long. The CDR3 region is CAISESTGGPATQYF. The CDR3 nucleotides read TGTGCCATCAGTGAGTCGACGGGGGGCCCCGCCACGCAGTATTTT.

This clonotype appeared many times. The chain employs TRBV7-9 and TRBJ2-5; D may be TRBD2 (6 bases). Looked up from germline, CDR1 is SEHNR and CDR2 is FQNEAQ (reference sequence). V was pared by 3 bases and J by 2 bases, with 13 bases between. This CDR3 has 15 amino acids. The CDR3 DNA sequence: TGTGCCAGCAGCTTTCGGAGGGGCGGACAAGAGACCCAGTACTTC. This gives the protein CASSFRRGGQETQYF.